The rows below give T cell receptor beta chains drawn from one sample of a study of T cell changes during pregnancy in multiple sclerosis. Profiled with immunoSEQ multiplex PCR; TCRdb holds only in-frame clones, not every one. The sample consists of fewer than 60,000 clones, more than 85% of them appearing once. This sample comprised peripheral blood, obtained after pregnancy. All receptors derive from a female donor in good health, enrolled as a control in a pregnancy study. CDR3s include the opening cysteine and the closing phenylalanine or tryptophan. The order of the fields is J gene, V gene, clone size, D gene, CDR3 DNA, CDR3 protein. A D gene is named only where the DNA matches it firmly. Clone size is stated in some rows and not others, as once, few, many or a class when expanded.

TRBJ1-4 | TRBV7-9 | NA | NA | TGTGCCAGCAGCCGCCGGGGGGCAACTAATGAAAAACTGTTTTTT | CASSRRGATNEKLFF
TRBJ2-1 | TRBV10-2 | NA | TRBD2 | TGCGCCAGCACCGGCCGACTAGCGGGACCTTCTCTTCCCTACAATGAGCAGTTCTTC | CASTGRLAGPSLPYNEQFF
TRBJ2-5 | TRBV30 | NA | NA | TGTGCCTGGAGTGTACGGGAGACCCAGTACTTC | CAWSVRETQYF
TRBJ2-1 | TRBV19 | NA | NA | TGTGCCAGTAGTATTCTAGCTCCTCGTGGCCATGAGCAGTTCTTC | CASSILAPRGHEQFF
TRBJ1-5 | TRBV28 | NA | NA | TGTGCCAGTTGGGGCGGGAGGTATCAGCCCCAGCATTTT | CASWGGRYQPQHF
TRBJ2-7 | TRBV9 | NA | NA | TGTGCCAGCAGCCCGAGTGAAGGGAGGCTCGAGCAGTACTTC | CASSPSEGRLEQYF
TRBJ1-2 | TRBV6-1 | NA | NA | TGTGCCAGCAGTCCCGGGGGGGAAATAGCATATGGCTACACCTTC | CASSPGGEIAYGYTF
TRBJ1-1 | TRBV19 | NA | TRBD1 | TGTGCCAGTAGTACGTTGACAGGGTCGGGCCCGGCCGCTGAAGCTTTCTTT | CASSTLTGSGPAAEAFF
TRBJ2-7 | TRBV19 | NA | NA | TGTGCCAGTAGTCCCCAGGGAACCAGAACCGAGCAGTACTTC | CASSPQGTRTEQYF
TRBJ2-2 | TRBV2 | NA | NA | TGTGCCAGCACCGTCGACAGTGCATCTACCGGGGAGCTGTTTTTT | CASTVDSASTGELFF
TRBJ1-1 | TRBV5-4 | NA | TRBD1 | TGTGCCAGCAGCTTGGGGGGGACAGCCATGAACACTGAAGCTTTCTTT | CASSLGGTAMNTEAFF
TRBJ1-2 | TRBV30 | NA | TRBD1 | TGTGCCTGGAGTGTTTGGCGGGACAGGGGACGCAATGGCTACACCTTC | CAWSVWRDRGRNGYTF
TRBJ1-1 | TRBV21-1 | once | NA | TGTGCCAGCAGCAAGGGACACCTGAACACTGAAGCTTTCTTT | CASSKGHLNTEAFF
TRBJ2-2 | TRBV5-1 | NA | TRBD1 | TGCGCCAGCAGCAGACGGACAGGGGGGGACGGGGAGCTGTTTTTT | CASSRRTGGDGELFF
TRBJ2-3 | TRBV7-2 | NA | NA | TGTGCCAGCAGTTCCCTCCCTCCAGGGAGCACAGATACGCAGTATTTT | CASSSLPPGSTDTQYF
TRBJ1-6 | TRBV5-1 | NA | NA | TGCGCCAGCAGCTTGGCCGGGGGGGTCGGAGGCAGGCCGGCTTCACCCCTCCACTTT | CASSLAGGVGGRPASPLHF
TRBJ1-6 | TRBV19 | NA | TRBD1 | TGTGCCAGTAGAAATACAGGGGAGAATTCACCCCTCCACTTT | CASRNTGENSPLHF